This T cell receptor beta chain was identified during a study of OX40 agonist ivuxolimab in advanced cancers. Measured with immunoSEQ multiplex PCR; TCRdb has only the in-frame clones, and not every one. The table includes tens of thousands of clones, 79% detected once. Deletions cut 4 bases from V and 0 bases from J, with 16 bases between. Germline V gene sequence: CDR1 MNHNS, CDR2 SASEGT. The CDR3 consists of 18 residues. This chain uses TRBV6-1 with TRBJ1-6; D remains unclear. This TCR was sampled from an adult with an advanced solid tumor such as melanoma, head and neck, liver or kidney cancer. This sample comprised CD4+ or CD8+ T cells sorted from blood, obtained in a trial of the OX40 agonist ivuxolimab. Here the CDR3 DNA reads TGTGCCAGCAGTGTACGCCCTATTTCAAGCTCCTATAATTCACCCCTCCACTTT. Translation gives CASSVRPISSSYNSPLHF.